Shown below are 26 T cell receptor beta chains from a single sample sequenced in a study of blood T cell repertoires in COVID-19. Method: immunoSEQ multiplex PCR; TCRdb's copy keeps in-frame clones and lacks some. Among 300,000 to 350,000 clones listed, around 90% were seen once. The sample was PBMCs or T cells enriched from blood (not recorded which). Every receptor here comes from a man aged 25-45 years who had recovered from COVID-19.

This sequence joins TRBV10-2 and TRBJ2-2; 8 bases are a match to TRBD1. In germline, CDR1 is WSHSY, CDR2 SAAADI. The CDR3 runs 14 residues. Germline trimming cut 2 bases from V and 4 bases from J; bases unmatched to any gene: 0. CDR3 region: CASSETGGTGELFF. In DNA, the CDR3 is TGCGCCAGCAGTGAGACAGGGGGCACCGGGGAGCTGTTTTTT.

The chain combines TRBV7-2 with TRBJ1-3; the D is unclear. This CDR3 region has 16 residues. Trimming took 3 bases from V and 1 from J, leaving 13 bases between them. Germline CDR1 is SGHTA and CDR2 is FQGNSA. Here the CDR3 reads CASSFVLRQSGNTIYF. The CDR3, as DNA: TGTGCCAGCAGCTTTGTCCTCAGGCAGTCTGGAAACACCATATATTTT.

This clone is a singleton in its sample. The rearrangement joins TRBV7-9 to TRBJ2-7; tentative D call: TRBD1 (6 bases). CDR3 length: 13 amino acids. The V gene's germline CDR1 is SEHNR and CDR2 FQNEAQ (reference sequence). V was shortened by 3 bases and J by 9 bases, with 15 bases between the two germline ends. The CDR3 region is CASSFRGLGWQYF. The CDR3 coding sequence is TGTGCCAGCAGCTTCAGGGGCCTCGGGTGGCAGTACTTC.

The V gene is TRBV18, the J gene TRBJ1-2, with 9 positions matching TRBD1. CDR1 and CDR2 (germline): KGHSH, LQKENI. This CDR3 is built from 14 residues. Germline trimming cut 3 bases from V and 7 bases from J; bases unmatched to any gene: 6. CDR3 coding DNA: TGTGCCAGCTCACCGCCGGGACAGGGCTCTGGCTACACCTTC. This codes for CASSPPGQGSGYTF.

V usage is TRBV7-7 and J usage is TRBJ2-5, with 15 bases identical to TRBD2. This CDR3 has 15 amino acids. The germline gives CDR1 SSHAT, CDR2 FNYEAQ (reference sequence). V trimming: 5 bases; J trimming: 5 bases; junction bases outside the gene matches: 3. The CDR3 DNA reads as TGTGCCAGCAGCAAAGGGACTAGCGGGGGGGAGACCCAGTACTTC. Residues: CASSKGTSGGETQYF.

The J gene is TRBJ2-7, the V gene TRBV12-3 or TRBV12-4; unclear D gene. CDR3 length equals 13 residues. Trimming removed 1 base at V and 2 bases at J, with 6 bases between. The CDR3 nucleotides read TGTGCCAGCAGTTTAGGCGGTCCCTACGAGCAGTACTTC. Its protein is CASSLGGPYEQYF.

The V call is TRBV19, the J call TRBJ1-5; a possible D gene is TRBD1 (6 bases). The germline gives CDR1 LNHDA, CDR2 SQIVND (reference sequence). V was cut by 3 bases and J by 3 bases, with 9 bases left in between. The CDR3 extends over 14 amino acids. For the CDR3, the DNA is TGTGCCAGTAGTATTACAGGGTCCAATCAGCCCCAGCATTTT. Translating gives CASSITGSNQPQHF.

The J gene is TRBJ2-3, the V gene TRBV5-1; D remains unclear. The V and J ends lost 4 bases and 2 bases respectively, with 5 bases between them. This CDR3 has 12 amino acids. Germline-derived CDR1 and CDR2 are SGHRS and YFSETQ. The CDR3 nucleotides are TGCGCCAGCAGCCCAAACACAGATACGCAGTATTTT. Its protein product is CASSPNTDTQYF.

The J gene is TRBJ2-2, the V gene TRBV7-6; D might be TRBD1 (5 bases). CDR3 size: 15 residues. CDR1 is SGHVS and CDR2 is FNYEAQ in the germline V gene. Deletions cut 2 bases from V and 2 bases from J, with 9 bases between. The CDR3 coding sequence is TGTGCCAGCAGCTTATCTAGGGGTAACACCGGGGAGCTGTTTTTT. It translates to CASSLSRGNTGELFF.

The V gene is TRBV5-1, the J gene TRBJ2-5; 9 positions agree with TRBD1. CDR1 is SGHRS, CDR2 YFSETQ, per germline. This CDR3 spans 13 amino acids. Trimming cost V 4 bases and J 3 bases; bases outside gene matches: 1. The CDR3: CASSRDREETQYF. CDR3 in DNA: TGCGCCAGCAGCAGGGACAGGGAAGAGACCCAGTACTTC.

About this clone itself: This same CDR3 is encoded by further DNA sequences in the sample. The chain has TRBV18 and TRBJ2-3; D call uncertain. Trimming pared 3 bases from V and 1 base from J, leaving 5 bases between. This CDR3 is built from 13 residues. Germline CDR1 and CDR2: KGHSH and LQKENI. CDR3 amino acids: CASSPSGTDTQYF. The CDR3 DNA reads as TGTGCCAGCTCACCGTCCGGCACAGATACGCAGTATTTT. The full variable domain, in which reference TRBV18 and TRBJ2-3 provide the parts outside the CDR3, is NAGVMQNPRHLVRRRGQEARLRCSPMKGHSHVYWYRQLPEEGLKFMVYLQKENIIDESGMPKERFSAEFPKEGPSILRIQQVVRGDSAAYFCASSPSGTDTQYFGPGTRLTVL.

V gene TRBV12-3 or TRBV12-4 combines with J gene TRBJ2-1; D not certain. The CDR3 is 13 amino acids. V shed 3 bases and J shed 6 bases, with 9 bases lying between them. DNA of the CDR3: TGTGCCAGCAGTTTGTTTGAGGTCAATGAGCAGTTCTTC. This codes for CASSLFEVNEQFF.

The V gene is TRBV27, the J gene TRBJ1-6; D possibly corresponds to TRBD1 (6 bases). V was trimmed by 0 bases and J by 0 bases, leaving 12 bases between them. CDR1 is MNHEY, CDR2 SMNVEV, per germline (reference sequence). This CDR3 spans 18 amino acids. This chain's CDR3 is CASSLSRGRSSYNSPLHF. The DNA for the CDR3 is TGTGCCAGCAGTTTATCGCGGGGGCGGAGCTCCTATAATTCACCCCTCCACTTT.

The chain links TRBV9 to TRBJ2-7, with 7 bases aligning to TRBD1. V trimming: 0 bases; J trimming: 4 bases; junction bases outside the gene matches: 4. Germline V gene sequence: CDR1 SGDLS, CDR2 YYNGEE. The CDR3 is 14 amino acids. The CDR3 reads CASSVEGTVYEQYF. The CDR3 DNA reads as TGTGCCAGCAGCGTAGAAGGGACAGTATACGAGCAGTACTTC.

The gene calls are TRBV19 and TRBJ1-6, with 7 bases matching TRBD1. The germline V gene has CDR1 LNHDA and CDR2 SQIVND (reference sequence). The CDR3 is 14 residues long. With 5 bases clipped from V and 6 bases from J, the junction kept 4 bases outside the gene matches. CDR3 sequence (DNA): TGTGCCAGTAGTGAATACAGGGGTAATTCACCCCTCCACTTT. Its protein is CASSEYRGNSPLHF. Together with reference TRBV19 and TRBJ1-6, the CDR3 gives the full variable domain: DGGITQSPKYLFRKEGQNVTLSCEQNLNHDAMYWYRQDPGQGLRLIYYSQIVNDFQKGDIAEGYSVSREKKESFPLTVTSAQKNPTAFYLCASSEYRGNSPLHFGNGTRLTVT.

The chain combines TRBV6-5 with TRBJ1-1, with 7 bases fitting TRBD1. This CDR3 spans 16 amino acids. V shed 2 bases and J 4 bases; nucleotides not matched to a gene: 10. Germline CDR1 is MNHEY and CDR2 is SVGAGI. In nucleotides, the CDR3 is TGTGCCAGCAGTTACGATCTGGGGACAGTCTTCACTGAAGCTTTCTTT. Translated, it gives CASSYDLGTVFTEAFF.

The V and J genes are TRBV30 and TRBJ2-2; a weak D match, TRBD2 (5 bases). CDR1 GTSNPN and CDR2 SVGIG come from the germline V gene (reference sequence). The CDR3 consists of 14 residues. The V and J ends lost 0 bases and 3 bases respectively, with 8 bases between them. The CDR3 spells CAWSVLEYTGELFF. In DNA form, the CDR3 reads TGTGCCTGGAGTGTACTAGAATACACCGGGGAGCTGTTTTTT.

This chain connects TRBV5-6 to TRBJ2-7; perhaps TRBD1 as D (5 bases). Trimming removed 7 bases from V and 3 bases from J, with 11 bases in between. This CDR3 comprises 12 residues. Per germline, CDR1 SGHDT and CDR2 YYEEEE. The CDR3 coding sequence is TGTGCCAGCCACAAGGGGCTCTACGAGCAGTACTTC. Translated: CASHKGLYEQYF.

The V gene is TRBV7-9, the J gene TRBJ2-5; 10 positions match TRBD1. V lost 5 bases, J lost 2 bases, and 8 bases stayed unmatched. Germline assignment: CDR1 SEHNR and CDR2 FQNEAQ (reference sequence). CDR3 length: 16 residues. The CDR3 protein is CASSLPWDRGQETQYF. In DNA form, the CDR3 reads TGTGCCAGCAGCCTCCCCTGGGACAGGGGTCAAGAGACCCAGTACTTC. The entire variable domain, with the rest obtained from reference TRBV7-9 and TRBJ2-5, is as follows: DTGVSQNPRHKITKRGQNVTFRCDPISEHNRLYWYRQTLGQGPEFLTYFQNEAQLEKSRLLSDRFSAERPKGSFSTLEIQRTEQGDSAMYLCASSLPWDRGQETQYFGPGTRLLVL.

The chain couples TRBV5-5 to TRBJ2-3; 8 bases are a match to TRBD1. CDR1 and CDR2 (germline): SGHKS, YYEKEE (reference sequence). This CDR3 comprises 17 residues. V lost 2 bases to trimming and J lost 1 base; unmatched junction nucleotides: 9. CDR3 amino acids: CASSFLQGVLGTDTQYF. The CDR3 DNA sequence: TGTGCCAGCAGCTTTCTACAGGGGGTTCTAGGCACAGATACGCAGTATTTT.

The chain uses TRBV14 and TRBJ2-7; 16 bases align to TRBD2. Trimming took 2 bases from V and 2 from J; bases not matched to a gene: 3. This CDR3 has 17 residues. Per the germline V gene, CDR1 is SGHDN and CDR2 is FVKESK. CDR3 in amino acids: CASSQSGTSGGAYEQYF. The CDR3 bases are TGTGCCAGCAGCCAATCCGGGACTAGCGGGGGGGCCTACGAGCAGTACTTC.

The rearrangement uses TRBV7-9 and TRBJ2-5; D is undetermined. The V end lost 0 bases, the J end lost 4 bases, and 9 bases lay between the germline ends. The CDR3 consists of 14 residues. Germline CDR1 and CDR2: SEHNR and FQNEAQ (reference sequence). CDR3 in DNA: TGTGCCAGCAGCTTAGCCCCGGGTACAGAGACCCAGTACTTC. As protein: CASSLAPGTETQYF.

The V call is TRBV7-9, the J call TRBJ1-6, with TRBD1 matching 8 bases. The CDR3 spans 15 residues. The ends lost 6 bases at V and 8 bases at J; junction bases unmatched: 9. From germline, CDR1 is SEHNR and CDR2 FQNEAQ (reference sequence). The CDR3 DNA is TGTGCCAGCAGTTCCGGGACAGGAGGGGATTCACCCCTCCACTTT. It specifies CASSSGTGGDSPLHF. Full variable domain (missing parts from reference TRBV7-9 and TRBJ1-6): DTGVSQNPRHKITKRGQNVTFRCDPISEHNRLYWYRQTLGQGPEFLTYFQNEAQLEKSRLLSDRFSAERPKGSFSTLEIQRTEQGDSAMYLCASSSGTGGDSPLHFGNGTRLTVT.

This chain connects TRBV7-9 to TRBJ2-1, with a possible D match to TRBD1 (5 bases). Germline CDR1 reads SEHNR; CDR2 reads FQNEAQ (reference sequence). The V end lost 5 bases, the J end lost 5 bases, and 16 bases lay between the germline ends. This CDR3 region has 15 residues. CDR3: CASSQGVPPNNEQFF. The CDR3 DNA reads TGTGCCAGCAGCCAGGGTGTCCCTCCTAACAATGAGCAGTTCTTC.

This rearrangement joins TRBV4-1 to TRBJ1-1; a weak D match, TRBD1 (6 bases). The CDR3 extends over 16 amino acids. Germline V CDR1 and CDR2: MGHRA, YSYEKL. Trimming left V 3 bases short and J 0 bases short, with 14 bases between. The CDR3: CASSHRNGQLNTEAFF. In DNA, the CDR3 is TGCGCCAGCAGCCACAGGAACGGACAGCTGAACACTGAAGCTTTCTTT.

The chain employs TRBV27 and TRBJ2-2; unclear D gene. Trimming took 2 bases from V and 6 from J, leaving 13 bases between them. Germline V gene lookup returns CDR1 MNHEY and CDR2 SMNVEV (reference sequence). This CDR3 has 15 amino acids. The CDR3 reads CASSLGLDRAGELFF. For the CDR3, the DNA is TGTGCCAGCAGTTTAGGTCTAGACCGGGCCGGGGAGCTGTTTTTT.